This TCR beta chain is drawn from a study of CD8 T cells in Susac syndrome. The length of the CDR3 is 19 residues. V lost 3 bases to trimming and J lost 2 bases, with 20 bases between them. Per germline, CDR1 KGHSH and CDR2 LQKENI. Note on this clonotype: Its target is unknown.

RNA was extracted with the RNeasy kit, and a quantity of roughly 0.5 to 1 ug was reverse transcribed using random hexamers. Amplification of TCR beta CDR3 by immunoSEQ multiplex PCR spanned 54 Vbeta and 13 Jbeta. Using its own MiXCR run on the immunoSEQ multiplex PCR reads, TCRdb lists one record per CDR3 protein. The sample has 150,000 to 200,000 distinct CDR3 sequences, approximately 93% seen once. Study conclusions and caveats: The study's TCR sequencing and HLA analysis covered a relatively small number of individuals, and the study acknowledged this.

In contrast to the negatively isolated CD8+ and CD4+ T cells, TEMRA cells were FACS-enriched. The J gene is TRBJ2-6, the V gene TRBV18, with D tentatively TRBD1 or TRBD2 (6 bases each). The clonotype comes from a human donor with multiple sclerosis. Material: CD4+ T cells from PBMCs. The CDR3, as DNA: TGTGCCAGCTCACCGGAGGGACATTCTAACGGGCCTGGGGCCAACGTCCTGACTTTC. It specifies CASSPEGHSNGPGANVLTF.